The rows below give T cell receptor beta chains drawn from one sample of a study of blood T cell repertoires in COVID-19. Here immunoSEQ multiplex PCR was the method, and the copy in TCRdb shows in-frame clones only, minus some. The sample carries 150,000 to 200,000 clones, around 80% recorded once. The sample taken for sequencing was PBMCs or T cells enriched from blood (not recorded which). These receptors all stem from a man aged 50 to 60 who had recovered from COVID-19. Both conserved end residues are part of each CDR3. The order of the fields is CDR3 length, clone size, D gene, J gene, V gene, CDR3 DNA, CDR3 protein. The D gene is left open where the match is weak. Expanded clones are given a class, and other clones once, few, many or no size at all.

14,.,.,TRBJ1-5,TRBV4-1,TGCGCCAGCAGCCAAGATTCCGGGGATCAGCCCCAGCATTTT,CASSQDSGDQPQHF
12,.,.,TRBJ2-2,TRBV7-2,TGTGCCAGCAGCTTCCCTCCCGGGGAGCTGTTTTTT,CASSFPPGELFF
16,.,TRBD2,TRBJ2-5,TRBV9,TGTGCCAGCAGCGAAAGCGGGGGGGGAAGAAGTGAGACCCAGTACTTC,CASSESGGGRSETQYF
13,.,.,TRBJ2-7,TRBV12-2,TGTGCAAGTCGCCGGGACAGGGGTGACGAGCAGTACTTC,CASRRDRGDEQYF
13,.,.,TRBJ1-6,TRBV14,TGTGCCAGCACCCGCCTGGCAAATTCACCCCTCCACTTT,CASTRLANSPLHF
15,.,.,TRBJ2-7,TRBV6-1,TGTGCCAGCAGTGAAAGGCCAGGGGCTCAATACGAGCAGTACTTC,CASSERPGAQYEQYF
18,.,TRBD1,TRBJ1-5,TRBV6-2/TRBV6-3,TGTGCCAGCAGCCAGAAGACAGGGGCCCTTTATAGCAATCAGCCCCAGCATTTT,CASSQKTGALYSNQPQHF
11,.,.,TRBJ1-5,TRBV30,TGTGCCTGGAGTCAGGGTCGGCCCCAGCATTTT,CAWSQGRPQHF
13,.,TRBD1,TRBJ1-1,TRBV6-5,TGTGCCAGCAGTTCTACAGGGGGAACTGAAGCTTTCTTT,CASSSTGGTEAFF
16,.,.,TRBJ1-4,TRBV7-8,TGTGCCAGCAGCTTAGCGCGAAGGGGGTCAGGAGAAAAACTGTTTTTT,CASSLARRGSGEKLFF
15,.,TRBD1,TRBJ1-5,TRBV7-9,TGTGCCAGCAGCTCAGACAGGGGGCGGGATCAGCCCCAGCATTTT,CASSSDRGRDQPQHF
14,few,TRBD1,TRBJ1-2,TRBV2,TGTGCCAGCGAAGGGGACAGGGGGCGAGGTGGCTACACCTTC,CASEGDRGRGGYTF
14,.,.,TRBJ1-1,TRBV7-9,TGTGCCAGCAGCCAGAGACAGGTCCCCACTGAAGCTTTCTTT,CASSQRQVPTEAFF